This entry is about one T cell receptor beta chain. The antigen this receptor binds is unknown. Qualities for individual bases were not recorded, and no much larger clone is one base off. Reading the germline V gene gives CDR1 MGHRA and CDR2 YSYEKL. The CDR3 runs 16 amino acids, cysteine and phenylalanine included. The entry retains the CDR3 DNA only, 48 bases that are in frame from base 1. Trimming takes 0 bases off V and 0 bases off J; junction bases not matched to a gene: 4. The sample comes from a study of blood T cell repertoires in COVID-19 (dated by TCRdb to 2020 to 2022). At the level of the whole study: Collaborator samples came from the United States, Italy and Spain and covered acute and convalescent phases of COVID-19. The samples were drawn from the first 160 participants of the ongoing ImmuneRACE study and from 1,254 subjects provided by 6 global collaborators. The dataset comprised deeply sampled blood TCRbeta repertoires from subjects exposed to, actively infected with, or recovered from COVID-19. The prospective study material was composed of cDNA or gDNA derived from T cells, B-cell-depleted T cells, or PBMCs. The repertoires were released in a freely available public database meant as a resource for research on the immune response to SARS-CoV-2. The sample metadata nearly always contained a de-identified subject ID, COVID-19 status, age in years and sex. Where available, HLA class I and class II types were taken from metadata supplied by the sample provider and were not determined by assay-based typing. General conclusions and limits of the study: The amount of clinical and demographic metadata varied by source and participant and was provided uncurated.

TCRbeta CDR3 regions were amplified from genomic DNA by means of the immunoSEQ Assay, a bias-controlled multiplex PCR. In the paper's pipeline: The number of nucleated cells in each sample was estimated by amplification of reference gene primers within the assay. Sequence reads were collapsed and filtered to measure the absolute abundance of every unique TCRbeta CDR3 rearrangement. Productive Simpson clonality was computed per sample as the square root of Simpson's diversity index over productive rearrangements. TCRdb holds this immuneACCESS table with in-frame rearrangements only. Some clones are missing; in checked studies, unresolved V genes explain under half, and the rest has no known cause. The V and J calls and clone size come from that table; D and trimming were worked out from the DNA. The sample includes over 70,000 clones, with 80% to 90% observed a single time. Roughly 9.7% of the sample goes to the ten largest clones.

One collaborating source in Seattle enrolled patients while the patients were actively infected and followed the patients over time throughout the course of disease. Each collaborating institution followed its own protocols to collect whole blood in K2EDTA tubes. Collaborator samples were shipped for TCRbeta analysis as frozen whole blood, isolated PBMCs, or DNA extracted from either sample type. The receptor was isolated from a man aged 55-75 years with COVID-19, enrolled during active disease. The sample consisted of peripheral blood. Recombination linked TRBV4-1 to TRBJ2-7; the central 8 bases match TRBD1. The nucleotide sequence is TGCGCCAGCAGCCAAGATAAAGGACAGGGCTCCTACGAGCAGTACTTC. Its protein product is CASSQDKGQGSYEQYF.